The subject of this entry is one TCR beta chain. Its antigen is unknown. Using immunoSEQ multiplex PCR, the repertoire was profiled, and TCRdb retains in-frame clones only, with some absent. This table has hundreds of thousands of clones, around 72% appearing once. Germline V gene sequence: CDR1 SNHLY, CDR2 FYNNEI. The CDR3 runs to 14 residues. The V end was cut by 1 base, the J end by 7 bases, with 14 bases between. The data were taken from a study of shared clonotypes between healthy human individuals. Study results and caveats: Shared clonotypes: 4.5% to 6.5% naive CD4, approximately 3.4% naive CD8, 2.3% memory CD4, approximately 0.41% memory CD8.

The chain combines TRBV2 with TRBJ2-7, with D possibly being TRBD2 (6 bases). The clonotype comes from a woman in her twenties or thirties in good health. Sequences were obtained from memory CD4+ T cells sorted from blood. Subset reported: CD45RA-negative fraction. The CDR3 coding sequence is TGTGCCAGCAGTGAAGAGTTCGGGGGTCGGGAGCAGTACTTC. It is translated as CASSEEFGGREQYF.